This note documents a single T cell receptor beta chain sequence. This record belongs to a study of OX40 agonist ivuxolimab in advanced cancers. Here immunoSEQ multiplex PCR was the method, and the copy in TCRdb shows in-frame clones only, minus some. The repertoire holds over 20,000 clones, with roughly 77% as singletons. The starting material was CD4+ or CD8+ T cells sorted from blood, obtained in a trial of the OX40 agonist ivuxolimab. The source of this sequence is an adult with an advanced solid tumor such as melanoma, head and neck, liver or kidney cancer.

CDR3 sequence reads: CASSQDLPRGGFFYGYTF. As DNA, the CDR3 is TGTGCCAGCAGCCAAGATTTACCCAGGGGCGGATTTTTTTATGGCTACACCTTC. V is TRBV4-2 and J is TRBJ1-2, with D maybe TRBD1 (6 bases). CDR1 is LGHNA and CDR2 is YNFKEQ in the germline V gene. V was clipped by 0 bases and J by 5 bases, with 22 bases between them. This CDR3 contains 18 residues.